Reported below is one T cell receptor (beta chain). The researchers obtained blood RNA from unsorted whole blood and also extracted germline DNA. The patients, who had chronic HBV infection, were treatment-naive (untreated). The data were obtained in a study of tumor-infiltrating lymphocytes in primary liver carcinoma. Constant-region priming of about 0.5 ug total RNA yielded TCR beta cDNA. Employing slightly modified ARM-PCR, three nested multiplex PCR rounds were run, and these gave rise to the TCR beta libraries. It was with TRBV1-TRBV30 forward primers and a C-beta reverse primer that the first two PCR rounds were run, at about 10 cycles each. TCRdb independently ran MiXCR on the multiplex PCR reads; one entry per CDR3 protein. This sample has more than 150,000 distinct CDR3 sequences; 50% to 75% occur once, and the top ten carry approximately 65%. CDR1 and CDR2 from the germline V gene are MNHNS and SASEGT. Trimming pared 3 bases from V and 5 bases from J, leaving 17 bases between. The CDR3 has 15 residues.

The sequence derives from a man in his forties with primary liver carcinoma and hepatitis B virus infection. The rearrangement joins TRBV6-1 to TRBJ2-7, with D perhaps matching TRBD1 or TRBD2 (6 bases each). Material: peripheral blood. The CDR3 DNA sequence: TGTGCCAGCAGTGACGTAAGGGGGGCAGGCGACGAGCAGTACGTC. Translation gives CASSDVRGAGDEQYV.